The present T cell receptor beta chain was sequenced within a study of cytotoxic CD8 clonotypes in ibrutinib-treated CLL. The overall study: Response samples were taken after a median of roughly 11 months on treatment, range 6 to 36. The study, taken as a whole, reports: Clonality measured at baseline exceeded age-matched healthy donors, tracking circulating CD8+ T-cell counts. Sampling times differed between sustained-remission and progressing patients.

TCR beta libraries used about 2.2 micrograms of genomic DNA from cryopreserved PBMCs. About this clone itself: Its specificity is unknown.

The CDR3 totals 14 residues. The germline V gene has CDR1 KGHSH and CDR2 LQKENI. V lost 3 bases to trimming and J lost 0 bases, with 9 bases between them. Assay used: immunoSEQ multiplex PCR; TCRdb lists only in-frame clones, some missing. Of roughly 45,000 clones listed, 65% were seen once; the top ten hold under 25%. Sequenced here: PBMCs, sampled after 24 months of ibrutinib treatment. This sequence joins TRBV18 and TRBJ2-7; D unclear. The receptor was derived from a human donor with chronic lymphocytic leukemia. The CDR3 sequence: CASSPARYSYEQYF. The CDR3 nucleotides are TGTGCCAGCTCACCGGCACGATACTCCTACGAGCAGTACTTC.